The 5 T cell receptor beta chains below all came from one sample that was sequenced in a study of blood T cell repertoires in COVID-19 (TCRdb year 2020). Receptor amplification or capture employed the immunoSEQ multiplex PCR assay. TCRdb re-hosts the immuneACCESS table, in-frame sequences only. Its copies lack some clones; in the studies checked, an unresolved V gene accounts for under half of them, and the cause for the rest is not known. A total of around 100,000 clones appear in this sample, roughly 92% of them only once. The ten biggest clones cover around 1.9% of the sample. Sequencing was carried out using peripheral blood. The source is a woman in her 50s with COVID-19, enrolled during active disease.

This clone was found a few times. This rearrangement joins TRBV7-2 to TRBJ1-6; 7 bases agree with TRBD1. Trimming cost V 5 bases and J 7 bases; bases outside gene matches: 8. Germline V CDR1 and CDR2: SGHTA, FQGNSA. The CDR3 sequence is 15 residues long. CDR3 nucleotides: TGTGCCAGCAGCCCCTCGGCAGGGGGGAATTCACCCCTCCACTTT. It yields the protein CASSPSAGGNSPLHF.

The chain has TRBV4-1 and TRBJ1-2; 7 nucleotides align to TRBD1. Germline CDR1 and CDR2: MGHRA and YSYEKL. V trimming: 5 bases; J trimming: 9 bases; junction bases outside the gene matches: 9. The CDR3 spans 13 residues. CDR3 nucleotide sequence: TGCGCCAGCAGCAGTGACAGGGAGTTAAGCTACACCTTC. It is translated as CASSSDRELSYTF.

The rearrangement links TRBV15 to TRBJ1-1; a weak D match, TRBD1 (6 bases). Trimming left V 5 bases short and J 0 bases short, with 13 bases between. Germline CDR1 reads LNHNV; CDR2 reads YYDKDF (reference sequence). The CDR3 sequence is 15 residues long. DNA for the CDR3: TGTGCCACCAGCCGAAACAGGGCGATGAACACTGAAGCTTTCTTT. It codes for CATSRNRAMNTEAFF.

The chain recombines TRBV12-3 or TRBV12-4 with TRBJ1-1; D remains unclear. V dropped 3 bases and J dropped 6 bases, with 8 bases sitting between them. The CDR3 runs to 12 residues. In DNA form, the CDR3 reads TGTGCCAGCAGTTTTCAGGCCTCTGAAGCTTTCTTT. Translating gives CASSFQASEAFF.

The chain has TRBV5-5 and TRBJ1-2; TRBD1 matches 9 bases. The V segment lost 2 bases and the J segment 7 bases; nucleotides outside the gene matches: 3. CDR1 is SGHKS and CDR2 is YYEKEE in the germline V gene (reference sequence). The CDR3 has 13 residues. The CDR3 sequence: CASSFGDRVGYTF. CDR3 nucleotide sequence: TGTGCCAGCAGCTTTGGGGACAGGGTTGGCTACACCTTC.